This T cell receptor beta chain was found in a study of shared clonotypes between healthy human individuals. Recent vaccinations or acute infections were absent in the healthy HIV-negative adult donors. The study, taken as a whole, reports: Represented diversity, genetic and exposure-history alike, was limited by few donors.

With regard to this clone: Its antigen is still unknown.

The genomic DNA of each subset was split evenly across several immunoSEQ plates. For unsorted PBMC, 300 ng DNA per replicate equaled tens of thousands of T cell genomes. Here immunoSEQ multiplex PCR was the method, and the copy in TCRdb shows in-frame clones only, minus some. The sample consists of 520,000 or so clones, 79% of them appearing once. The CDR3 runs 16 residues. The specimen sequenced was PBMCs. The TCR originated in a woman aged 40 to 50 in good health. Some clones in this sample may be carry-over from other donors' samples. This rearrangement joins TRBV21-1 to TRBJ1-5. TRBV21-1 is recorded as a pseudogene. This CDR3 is CASSPRWVYSNQPQHF. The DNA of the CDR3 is TGTGCCAGCAGCCCCCGCTGGGTGTATAGCAATCAGCCCCAGCATTTT.